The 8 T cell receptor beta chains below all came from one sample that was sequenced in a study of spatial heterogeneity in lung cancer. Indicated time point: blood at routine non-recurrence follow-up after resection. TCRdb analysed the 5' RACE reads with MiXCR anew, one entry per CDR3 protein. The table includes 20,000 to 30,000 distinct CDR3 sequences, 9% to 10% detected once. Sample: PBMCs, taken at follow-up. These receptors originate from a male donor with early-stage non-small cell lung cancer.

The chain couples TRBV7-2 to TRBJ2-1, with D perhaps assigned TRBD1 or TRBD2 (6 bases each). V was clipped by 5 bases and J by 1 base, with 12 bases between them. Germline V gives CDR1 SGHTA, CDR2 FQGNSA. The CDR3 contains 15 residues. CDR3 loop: CASSRGPQSYNEQFF. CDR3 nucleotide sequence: TGTGCCAGCAGCCGGGGGCCCCAATCCTACAATGAGCAGTTCTTC.

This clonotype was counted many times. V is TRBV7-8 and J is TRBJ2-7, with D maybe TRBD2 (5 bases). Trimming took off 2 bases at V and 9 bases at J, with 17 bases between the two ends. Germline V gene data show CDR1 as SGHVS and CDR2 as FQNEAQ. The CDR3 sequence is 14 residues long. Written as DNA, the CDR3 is TGTGCCAGCAGCTTAAGCCCGGAGGCCTTGATGCAGTACTTC. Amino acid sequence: CASSLSPEALMQYF.

The CDR3 is CASSSRGARGNEQFF. The CDR3, as DNA: TGTGCCAGCAGTTCCCGGGGGGCCAGGGGGAATGAGCAGTTCTTC. The chain recombines TRBV28 with TRBJ2-1; D is tentatively TRBD1 or TRBD2 (7 bases each). The CDR3 totals 15 residues. The germline V gene has CDR1 MDHEN and CDR2 SYDVKM. Trimming removed 4 bases at V and 7 bases at J, with 17 bases between.

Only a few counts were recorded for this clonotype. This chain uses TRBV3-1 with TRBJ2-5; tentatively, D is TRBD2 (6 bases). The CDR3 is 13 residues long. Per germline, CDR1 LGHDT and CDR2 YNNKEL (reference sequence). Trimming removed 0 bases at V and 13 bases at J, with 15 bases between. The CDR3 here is CASSQDPIGSWYF. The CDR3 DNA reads TGTGCCAGCAGCCAAGATCCCATCGGGAGTTGGTACTTC.

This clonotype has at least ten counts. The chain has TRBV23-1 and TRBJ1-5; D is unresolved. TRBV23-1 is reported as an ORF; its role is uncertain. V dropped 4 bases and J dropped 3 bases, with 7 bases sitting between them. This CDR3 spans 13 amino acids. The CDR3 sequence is CASSPHPNQPQHF. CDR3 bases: TGCGCCAGCAGTCCACACCCCAATCAGCCCCAGCATTTT.

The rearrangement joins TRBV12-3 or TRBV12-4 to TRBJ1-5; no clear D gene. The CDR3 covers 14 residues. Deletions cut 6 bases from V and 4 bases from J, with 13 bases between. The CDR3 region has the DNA TGTGCCAGCAGCGACGGACGAGCAAATCAGCCCCAGCATTTT. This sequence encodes CASSDGRANQPQHF.

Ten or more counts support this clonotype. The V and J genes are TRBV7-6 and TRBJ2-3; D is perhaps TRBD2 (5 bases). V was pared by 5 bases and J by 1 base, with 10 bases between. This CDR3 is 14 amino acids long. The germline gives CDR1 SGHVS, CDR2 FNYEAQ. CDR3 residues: CASSPRRGTDTQYF. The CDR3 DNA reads TGTGCCAGCAGCCCTCGGCGGGGCACAGATACGCAGTATTTT.

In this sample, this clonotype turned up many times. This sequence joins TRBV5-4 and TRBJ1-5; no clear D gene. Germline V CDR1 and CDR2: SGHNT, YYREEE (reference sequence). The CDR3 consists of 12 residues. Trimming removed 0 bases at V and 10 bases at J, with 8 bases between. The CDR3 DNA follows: TGTGCCAGCAGCTTGGGTCGTGGACCCCAGCATTTT. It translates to CASSLGRGPQHF.